A single sample gave rise to the 17 T cell receptor beta chains below, sequenced in a study of T cells in Graves' hyperthyroidism and ophthalmopathy. The CDR3 regions of TCR beta were amplified from RNA transcripts. The primer set for the first-round RT-PCR of the TCR CDR3 was HTBI. Each CDR3 protein gets one entry after TCRdb re-called the multiplex PCR reads with MiXCR. The data contain 350,000 to 450,000 distinct CDR3 sequences, about 18% of them singletons. Material: blood. Receptors originate from a woman between 25 and 40 years old with Graves' hyperthyroidism that later progressed to Graves' ophthalmopathy.

This clonotype was seen ten or more times. The V gene is TRBV7-9, the J gene TRBJ2-5; D might be TRBD1 (5 bases). Germline CDR1 is SEHNR and CDR2 is FQNEAQ (reference sequence). There are 15 residues in the CDR3. The V end was cut by 1 base, the J end by 2 bases, with 11 bases between. The CDR3 here is CASSLVGAGQETQYF. For the CDR3, the DNA is TGTGCCAGCAGCTTAGTAGGGGCCGGACAAGAGACCCAGTACTTC.

This clonotype showed up many times. This sequence joins TRBV5-1 and TRBJ2-3; no clear D. Trimming pared 0 bases from V and 0 bases from J, leaving 14 bases between. This CDR3 region has 17 residues. The germline V gene has CDR1 SGHRS and CDR2 YFSETQ. The CDR3 spells CASSLEITAPSTDTQYF. CDR3 DNA sequence: TGCGCCAGCAGCTTGGAGATTACCGCCCCTAGCACAGATACGCAGTATTTT.

The table lists this clonotype with many counts. The rearrangement links TRBV5-5 to TRBJ2-1, with D tentatively TRBD1 (6 bases). Trimming cost V 0 bases and J 4 bases, with 14 bases left between them. Germline lookup yields CDR1 SGHKS and CDR2 YYEKEE (reference sequence). The CDR3 loop spans 16 amino acids. DNA for the CDR3: TGTGCCAGCAGCTTGGTGGGGCAGGGGCGTTACAATGAGCAGTTCTTC. This gives the protein CASSLVGQGRYNEQFF. The full variable domain, completed using reference TRBV5-5 and TRBJ2-1, is DAGVTQSPTHLIKTRGQQVTLRCSPISGHKSVSWYQQVLGQGPQFIFQYYEKEERGRGNFPDRFSARQFPNYSSELNVNALLLGDSALYLCASSLVGQGRYNEQFFGPGTRLTVL.

The genes are TRBV20-1 and TRBJ2-7; a weak D match, TRBD2 (5 bases). Germline lookup yields CDR1 DFQATT and CDR2 SNEGSKA (reference sequence). The CDR3 loop spans 13 amino acids. Between the trimmed V and J ends, which lost 2 bases and 0 bases, there was a span of 8 bases. In DNA form, the CDR3 reads TGCAGTGCTAGACCGGGATCCTCCTACGAGCAGTACTTC. It is translated as CSARPGSSYEQYF.

In its sample, this clonotype was seen many times. The genes are TRBV6-2 or TRBV6-3 and TRBJ2-7, with D perhaps TRBD1 (6 bases). The CDR3 length is 15 residues. Trimming removed 6 bases from V and 0 bases from J, with 15 bases in between. CDR1 and CDR2 (germline): MNHEY, SVGEGT. Here the CDR3 reads CASSHPDRSSYEQYF. CDR3 nucleotides: TGTGCCAGCAGCCACCCGGACAGAAGCTCCTACGAGCAGTACTTC.

This clonotype turned up a few times. In nucleotides, the CDR3 is TGTGCCAGCAGCCAAGCCGGGACTAGCGGGTCCTACGAGCAGTACTTC. This sequence encodes CASSQAGTSGSYEQYF. The V and J genes are TRBV4-2 and TRBJ2-7; 12 bases line up with TRBD2. V dropped 1 base and J dropped 1; count of bases not matched to a gene: 2. The CDR3 runs 16 residues. CDR1 is LGHNA, CDR2 YNFKEQ, per germline.

This clonotype appeared many times. The chain joins TRBV29-1 to TRBJ2-1; D may be TRBD1 (5 bases). This CDR3 has 12 amino acids. Trimming shortened V by 7 bases and J by 4 bases, and 11 bases separated the two germline ends. Germline V gives CDR1 SQVTM, CDR2 ANQGSEA. The CDR3, as DNA: TGCAGCGAGACTCAGGGTTACAATGAGCAGTTCTTC. Translation: CSETQGYNEQFF.

This clonotype was counted many times. The J gene is TRBJ2-3, the V gene TRBV12-3 or TRBV12-4, with 11 nucleotides matching TRBD2. This CDR3 comprises 17 residues. Unmatched junction bases numbered 8, after V lost 3 bases and J lost 3 bases. The CDR3 is CASSFGLAGGITDTQYF. The DNA for the CDR3 is TGTGCCAGCAGTTTTGGGCTAGCGGGAGGTATAACAGATACGCAGTATTTT.

V and J are TRBV30 and TRBJ2-1, with TRBD2 identical over 7 bases. The CDR3 contains 15 residues. Germline V gives CDR1 GTSNPN, CDR2 SVGIG (reference sequence). V trimming: 4 bases; J trimming: 10 bases; junction bases outside the gene matches: 16. CDR3 sequence: CAWKVSGRQWGEQFF. For the CDR3, the DNA is TGTGCCTGGAAAGTTAGCGGGCGACAATGGGGAGAGCAGTTCTTC.

This clonotype was detected ten times or more. The chain combines TRBV6-5 with TRBJ1-3; the D gene is possibly TRBD1 (6 bases). In germline, CDR1 is MNHEY, CDR2 SVGAGI. V was cut by 5 bases and J by 0 bases, with 14 bases left in between. The CDR3 is 16 amino acids. The CDR3 region is CASSSDRPYSGNTIYF. CDR3 nucleotides: TGTGCCAGCAGTAGCGACAGGCCCTACTCTGGAAACACCATATATTTT.

This clonotype was seen ten or more times. The rearrangement joins TRBV30 to TRBJ1-2, with D uncertain. The CDR3 totals 13 residues. The ends were cut back, 2 bases at V and 5 bases at J, with 12 bases in the middle. Germline assignment: CDR1 GTSNPN and CDR2 SVGIG (reference sequence). The CDR3 sequence: CAWSTDWRYGYTF. CDR3 nucleotide sequence: TGTGCCTGGAGTACCGATTGGAGATATGGCTACACCTTC.

In its sample, this clonotype was seen a few times. This chain joins TRBV10-3 and TRBJ1-1, with 8 positions matching TRBD1. Germline-derived CDR1 and CDR2 are ENHRY and SYGVKD. The V segment lost 3 bases and the J segment 4 bases; nucleotides outside the gene matches: 1. This CDR3 contains 13 residues. The CDR3 DNA reads TGTGCCATCAGTGACCAGGGGGCCACTGAAGCTTTCTTT. Its protein is CAISDQGATEAFF.

The J gene is TRBJ2-1, the V gene TRBV4-1, with 10 positions matching TRBD1. Germline trimming cut 1 base from V and 6 bases from J; bases unmatched to any gene: 9. The CDR3 totals 17 residues. The germline V gene has CDR1 MGHRA and CDR2 YSYEKL. This CDR3 reads CASSQGSGQGWVNEQFF. Written as DNA, the CDR3 is TGCGCCAGCAGCCAAGGTTCGGGACAGGGGTGGGTCAATGAGCAGTTCTTC.

This clonotype was observed many times. This chain connects TRBV10-3 to TRBJ2-7; perhaps TRBD2 as D (6 bases). Between the trimmed V and J ends, which lost 4 bases and 3 bases, there was a span of 10 bases. The V gene's germline CDR1 is ENHRY and CDR2 SYGVKD. The CDR3 length is 13 residues. CDR3 sequence reads: CAISGAGSYEQYF. CDR3 DNA sequence: TGTGCCATCAGTGGTGCGGGGAGCTACGAGCAGTACTTC.

Ten or more counts support this clonotype. V is TRBV27 and J is TRBJ1-6; TRBD1 matches 12 bases. The V gene end was trimmed by 6 bases and the J gene end by 14 bases; junction bases not matched to a gene: 8. This CDR3 region has 14 residues. Germline V gene sequence: CDR1 MNHEY, CDR2 SMNVEV (reference sequence). The CDR3 is CASSEGQGAKTLHF. The DNA of the CDR3 is TGTGCCAGCAGCGAGGGACAGGGGGCTAAAACCCTCCACTTT.

This clonotype was seen just once. The chain carries TRBV18 and TRBJ1-4; D gene uncertain. CDR1 and CDR2 from the germline V gene are KGHSH and LQKENI. Trimming removed 4 bases at V and 8 bases at J, with 11 bases between. The CDR3 runs to 13 residues. The chain's CDR3 is CASSRMVGEKLFF. The CDR3 coding sequence is TGTGCCAGCTCACGCATGGTGGGAGAAAAACTGTTTTTT.

The J gene is TRBJ2-2, the V gene TRBV5-1; a weak D match, TRBD2 (5 bases). The V gene's germline CDR1 is SGHRS and CDR2 YFSETQ. Trimming left V 0 bases short and J 6 bases short, with 12 bases between. CDR3 length equals 15 residues. The CDR3 nucleotides read TGCGCCAGCAGCTTGGAAGGGAGTGAATCCGGGGAGCTGTTTTTT. Its translation: CASSLEGSESGELFF.